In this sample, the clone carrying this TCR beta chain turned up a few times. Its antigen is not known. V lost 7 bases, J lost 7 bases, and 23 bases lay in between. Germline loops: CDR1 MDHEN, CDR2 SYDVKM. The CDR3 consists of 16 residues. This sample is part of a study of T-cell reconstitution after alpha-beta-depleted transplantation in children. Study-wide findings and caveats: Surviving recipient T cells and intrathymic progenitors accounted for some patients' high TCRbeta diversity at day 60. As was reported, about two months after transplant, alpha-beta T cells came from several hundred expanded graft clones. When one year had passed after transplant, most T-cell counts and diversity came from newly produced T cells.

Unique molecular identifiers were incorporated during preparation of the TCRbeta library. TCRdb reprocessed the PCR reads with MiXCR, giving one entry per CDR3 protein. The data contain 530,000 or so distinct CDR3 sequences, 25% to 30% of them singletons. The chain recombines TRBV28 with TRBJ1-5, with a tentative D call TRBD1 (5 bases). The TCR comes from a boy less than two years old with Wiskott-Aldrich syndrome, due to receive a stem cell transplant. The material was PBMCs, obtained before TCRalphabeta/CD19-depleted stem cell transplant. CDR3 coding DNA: TGTGCCAGCACTACGAGCCCCAGGGTGTCAGGCCAGCCCCAGCATTTT. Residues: CASTTSPRVSGQPQHF.